These T cell receptor beta chains were read from a single sample in a study of shared clonotypes between healthy human individuals. Sequencing used immunoSEQ multiplex PCR; TCRdb keeps in-frame clones, though not all of them. The sample lists 2 million to 2.5 million clones; almost 96% were seen once. The source material was naive CD4+ T cells sorted from blood. The receptors originated from a man aged 18 to 35 in good health. The CDR3 runs from the conserved cysteine through the conserved F or W. The order of the fields is D gene, J gene, clone size, V gene, CDR3 protein, CDR3 DNA. The D gene is left open where the match is weak. Clone sizes are given selectively: once, few, many, or a class where the clone is expanded.

D: -
J: TRBJ1-1
size: -
V: TRBV27
CDR3: CASSFGGRNTEAFF
DNA: TGTGCCAGCAGTTTCGGAGGGCGAAACACTGAAGCTTTCTTT

D: -
J: TRBJ1-5
size: -
V: TRBV6-6
CDR3: CASTRGGTASNQPQHF
DNA: TGTGCCAGCACTCGGGGCGGGACGGCTAGCAATCAGCCCCAGCATTTT

D: TRBD2
J: TRBJ2-1
size: -
V: TRBV18
CDR3: CASSPPIGTSNGNEQFF
DNA: TGTGCCAGCTCACCACCAATAGGGACTAGCAACGGTAATGAGCAGTTCTTC

D: -
J: TRBJ2-5
size: -
V: TRBV6-1
CDR3: CASSVALLSGQETQYF
DNA: TGTGCCAGCAGTGTGGCGCTCCTTAGCGGCCAAGAGACCCAGTACTTC

D: -
J: TRBJ1-5
size: -
V: TRBV18
CDR3: CASSPLSNQPQHF
DNA: TGTGCCAGCTCACCATTGAGCAATCAGCCCCAGCATTTT

D: -
J: TRBJ1-1
size: -
V: TRBV6-5
CDR3: CASNIGVGTEAFF
DNA: TGTGCCAGCAACATAGGGGTCGGGACTGAAGCTTTCTTT

D: TRBD2
J: TRBJ2-1
size: -
V: TRBV5-1
CDR3: CASSSSGTSGNEQFF
DNA: TGCGCCAGCAGCTCCTCCGGGACTAGCGGAAATGAGCAGTTCTTC

D: TRBD2
J: TRBJ2-5
size: -
V: TRBV29-1
CDR3: CSVWGLAGGQDQETQYF
DNA: TGCAGCGTGTGGGGACTAGCGGGAGGACAGGATCAAGAGACCCAGTACTTC

D: -
J: TRBJ1-2
size: -
V: TRBV30
CDR3: CAWRGRWEGYGYTF
DNA: TGTGCCTGGCGGGGTAGATGGGAGGGCTATGGCTACACCTTC

D: -
J: TRBJ1-2
size: -
V: TRBV19
CDR3: CASSIDGSGAGANYGYTF
DNA: TGTGCCAGTAGTATAGATGGCTCAGGTGCGGGTGCTAACTATGGCTACACCTTC

D: -
J: TRBJ2-2
size: -
V: TRBV30
CDR3: CAWSGWDSLGAGELFF
DNA: TGTGCCTGGAGTGGCTGGGACTCCTTGGGGGCCGGGGAGCTGTTTTTT

D: -
J: TRBJ2-7
size: -
V: TRBV10-3
CDR3: CAISESMGQLVYEQYF
DNA: TGTGCCATCAGTGAGTCGATGGGACAACTAGTATACGAGCAGTACTTC

D: TRBD1
J: TRBJ1-4
size: -
V: TRBV7-9
CDR3: CASSPDRGGEKLFF
DNA: TGTGCCAGCAGCCCGGACAGGGGGGGTGAAAAACTGTTTTTT

D: TRBD1
J: TRBJ1-2
size: -
V: TRBV6-6
CDR3: CASSYAPDRNYGYTF
DNA: TGTGCCAGCAGTTACGCCCCGGACAGGAACTATGGCTACACCTTC

D: -
J: TRBJ2-7
size: -
V: TRBV7-2
CDR3: CASTPGGTPVYEQYF
DNA: TGTGCCAGCACCCCTGGGGGGACCCCCGTCTACGAGCAGTACTTC

D: -
J: TRBJ1-4
size: -
V: TRBV5-4
CDR3: CASSSGQAPNEKLFF
DNA: TGTGCCAGCAGCTCTGGTCAGGCACCTAATGAAAAACTGTTTTTT

D: TRBD1
J: TRBJ2-1
size: -
V: TRBV5-4
CDR3: CASSLVGQGYNEQFF
DNA: TGTGCCAGCAGCTTGGTTGGACAGGGATACAATGAGCAGTTCTTC

D: -
J: TRBJ2-3
size: -
V: TRBV4-1
CDR3: CASSQDSWVQGLVDTQYF
DNA: TGCGCCAGCAGCCAAGATTCGTGGGTCCAAGGGTTGGTAGATACGCAGTATTTT

D: TRBD1
J: TRBJ2-3
size: once
V: TRBV5-1
CDR3: CASSIRQGAGTDTQYF
DNA: TGCGCCAGCAGCATCCGACAGGGGGCAGGGACAGATACGCAGTATTTT

D: -
J: TRBJ2-1
size: -
V: TRBV14
CDR3: CASSQQYYNEQFF
DNA: TGTGCCAGCAGCCAACAGTACTACAATGAGCAGTTCTTC

D: TRBD1
J: TRBJ1-2
size: -
V: TRBV19
CDR3: CASSITDRGSQGYTF
DNA: TGTGCCAGTAGTATAACCGACAGGGGATCGCAAGGCTACACCTTC

D: -
J: TRBJ2-6
size: once
V: TRBV19
CDR3: CASRRGDSGANVLTF
DNA: TGTGCCAGTAGAAGAGGGGACTCTGGGGCCAACGTCCTGACTTTC

D: TRBD1
J: TRBJ1-4
size: -
V: TRBV28
CDR3: CASSLPRWGQVNEKLFF
DNA: TGTGCCAGCAGTTTGCCCCGTTGGGGACAGGTTAATGAAAAACTGTTTTTT

D: TRBD2
J: TRBJ2-2
size: -
V: TRBV5-1
CDR3: CASSLRASGLTGELFF
DNA: TGCGCCAGCAGCTTGCGGGCTAGCGGATTGACCGGGGAGCTGTTTTTT